This T cell receptor (beta chain) originates from a study of cytomegalovirus exposure and HLA in healthy donors (dated by TCRdb to 2016 to 2017). With respect to the entire study: A later analysis indicated that the 95 to 150 validation repertoires were generated on the platform also employed for the 670 or so repertoires of the first cohort. The aim of the study was to test whether cataloging public T cell receptors could identify signatures of past pathogen exposure. Besides the first cohort of under 700 subjects, a separate validation cohort made up of 120 or so different subjects was used. To predict cytomegalovirus infection status, the study combined high-throughput TCR immunosequencing, statistical association of individual TCRs with disease status, and machine learning. Study-level results and caveats: While some public TCRs were present in many individuals, most TCR sequences turned up only very rarely across donors. A later analysis had no HLA typing for the validation cohort, so co-occurrence there was scored across all 110 or so repertoires. Of the cluster scores, roughly 95% were above 0 in a later analysis, which found that TCRs clustered in the first cohort also tended to co-occur in the 120 or so validation repertoires. In vitro tests confirmed that a few of the cytomegalovirus-associated TCR beta chains recognize cytomegalovirus antigens. The authors suggested that the approach could potentially be extended to other disease states and immunological phenotypes. In the study, about 150 TCR beta chains were listed as associated with cytomegalovirus. The classifier was reported to diagnose cytomegalovirus status with high specificity and sensitivity in both the original cohort and the validation cohort.

Preparation of the library involved the immunoSEQ multiplex PCR assay. As for how the authors treated the data: A statistical classification framework was built to diagnose cytomegalovirus status from the catalog of TCR beta chain sequences. Entries here come from immuneACCESS through TCRdb and include only in-frame sequences with V and J called. Some clones fail to appear in such tables; in the studies checked, an unresolved V gene covers under half of the shortfall, and the cause of the remainder is unknown. That table furnishes V, J and clone size, whereas the DNA furnished D and trimming. The sample data list about 190,000 clones, and about 80% of these were observed just once. Jointly, the top ten make up roughly 2.8% of the sample. Unmatched junction bases come to 7, with V trimmed by 3 bases and J by 5 bases. The CDR1 and CDR2 encoded by the germline V gene (reference sequence) are SGHNT and YYREEE. Its CDR3 holds 16 amino acids, cysteine through phenylalanine. The sequence is cut down to CDR3 DNA, 48 bases in frame from base 1.

The donors belonged to the validation cohort of around 120 subjects, which was separate from the roughly 700-subject first cohort. As concerns this clone: Its antigen target is currently unknown. No qualities accompany the bases; no much larger clone lies one base away.

The material sequenced was PBMCs. The V and J genes are TRBV5-4 and TRBJ2-3; 12 middle bases align to TRBD2. This receptor was identified in a woman younger than 35 in good health and CMV-seropositive. Here the CDR3 is given as CASSSLAGGAGDTQYF. DNA sequence: TGTGCCAGCAGCTCTCTAGCGGGGGGGGCCGGAGATACGCAGTATTTT.